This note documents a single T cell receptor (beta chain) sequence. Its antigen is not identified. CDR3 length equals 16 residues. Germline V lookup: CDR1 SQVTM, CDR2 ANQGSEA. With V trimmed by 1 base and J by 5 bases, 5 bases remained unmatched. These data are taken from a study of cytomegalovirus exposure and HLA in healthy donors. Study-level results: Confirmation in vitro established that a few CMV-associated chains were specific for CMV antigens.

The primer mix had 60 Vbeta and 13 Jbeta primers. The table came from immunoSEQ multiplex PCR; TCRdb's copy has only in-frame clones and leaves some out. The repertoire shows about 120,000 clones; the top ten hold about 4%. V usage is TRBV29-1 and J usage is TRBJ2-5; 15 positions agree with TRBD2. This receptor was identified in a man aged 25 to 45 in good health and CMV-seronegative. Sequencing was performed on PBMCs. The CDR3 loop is CSVEGTSGGARETQYF. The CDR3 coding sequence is TGCAGCGTTGAAGGGACTAGCGGGGGGGCGCGGGAGACCCAGTACTTC.